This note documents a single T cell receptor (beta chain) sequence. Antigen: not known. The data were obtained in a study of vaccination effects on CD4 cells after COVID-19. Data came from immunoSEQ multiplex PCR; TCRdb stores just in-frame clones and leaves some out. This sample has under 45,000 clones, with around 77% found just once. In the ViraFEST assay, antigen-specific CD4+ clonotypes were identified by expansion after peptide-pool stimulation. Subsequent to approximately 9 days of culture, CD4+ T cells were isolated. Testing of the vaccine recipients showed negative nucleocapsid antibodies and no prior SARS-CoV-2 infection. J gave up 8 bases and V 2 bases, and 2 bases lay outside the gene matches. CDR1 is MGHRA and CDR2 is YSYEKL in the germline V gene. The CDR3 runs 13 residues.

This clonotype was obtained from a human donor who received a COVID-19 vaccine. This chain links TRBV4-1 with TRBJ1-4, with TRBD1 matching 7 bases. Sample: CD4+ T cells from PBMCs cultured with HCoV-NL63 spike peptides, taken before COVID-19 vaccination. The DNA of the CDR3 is TGCGCCAGCAGCCAAAGGGACAGCGAAAAACTGTTTTTT. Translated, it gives CASSQRDSEKLFF.